This T cell receptor (beta chain) was identified in a study of breast tumors, draining lymph nodes, adjacent tissues. Broader study findings: Most tumor T cells seemingly derive from lymph node, then expand in tumor. Luminal-like breast cancer showed significantly higher tumor–nontumor repertoire similarity than basal-like. Tumor TCR diversity was below lymph nodes but above nontumor tissue.

The CDR3 is made up of 18 amino acids. The trim removed 0 bases at V and 2 bases at J, leaving 13 bases unmatched. CDR1 is SGHTA and CDR2 is FQGNSA in the germline V gene. TCRdb reprocessed the multiplex PCR reads via MiXCR and lists one record per CDR3 protein. The table lists 150,000 to 250,000 distinct CDR3 sequences, 31% of them singletons. Samples came from axillary lymph nodes draining the breast cancer. As concerns this clonotype: Its antigen remains unidentified.

The sequence came from a female donor with breast cancer. Some clones in this sample may be carry-over from other donors' samples. The sequenced sample consisted of axillary lymph node tissue. V and J are TRBV7-2 and TRBJ2-7; 7 bases fit TRBD2. The CDR3 protein is CASSLAVFGRRIAYEQYF. CDR3 in DNA: TGTGCCAGCAGCTTAGCAGTCTTCGGGAGGAGGATCGCCTACGAGCAGTACTTC.